Shown below are 31 T cell receptor beta chains from a single sample sequenced in a study of early stage breast cancer tumors. Profiled with immunoSEQ multiplex PCR; TCRdb holds only in-frame clones, not every one. Of roughly 14,000 clones in the sample, about four fifths were seen once. Input material: normal breast tissue next to the tumor. The receptors come from a person aged 25 to 39 with breast cancer.

The rearrangement uses TRBV15 and TRBJ2-2, with 8 bases aligning to TRBD1. The CDR3 consists of 18 residues. J was trimmed by 1 base and V by 1 base; bases with no gene match: 8. Germline CDR1 reads LNHNV; CDR2 reads YYDKDF (reference sequence). The CDR3 here is CATSRADRGWGNTGELFF. The DNA for the CDR3 is TGTGCCACCAGCAGAGCCGACAGGGGATGGGGGAACACCGGGGAGCTGTTTTTT.

This clone was observed a single time. This chain joins TRBV19 and TRBJ2-7, with 7 bases fitting TRBD2. The CDR3 runs to 14 residues. Trimming at V came to 5 bases and at J to 4 bases, leaving 8 bases not matched to a gene. Germline V gene sequence: CDR1 LNHDA, CDR2 SQIVND (reference sequence). The CDR3 here is CASSVPGLLYEQYF. The CDR3 nucleotides read TGTGCCAGTAGTGTTCCGGGACTACTATACGAGCAGTACTTC.

The J gene is TRBJ2-2, the V gene TRBV11-2, with 10 bases that match TRBD2. There are 18 residues in the CDR3. With V trimmed by 2 bases and J by 0 bases, 6 bases remained unmatched. The germline CDR1 and CDR2 sequences are SGHAT and FQNNGV. The DNA of the CDR3 is TGTGCCAGCAGCTTATGGAGACTAGCGGGCGCGAACACCGGGGAGCTGTTTTTT. This gives the protein CASSLWRLAGANTGELFF.

The V call is TRBV10-3, the J call TRBJ2-7; 8 nucleotides line up with TRBD2. Germline loops: CDR1 ENHRY, CDR2 SYGVKD. This CDR3 contains 15 residues. With 5 bases clipped from V and 6 bases from J, the junction kept 12 bases outside the gene matches. CDR3 loop: CAISTWEREGLEQYF. CDR3 nucleotides: TGTGCCATCAGTACCTGGGAACGGGAGGGCCTCGAGCAGTACTTC.

The sample holds one count of this clone. The rearrangement uses TRBV10-1 and TRBJ2-5; D possibly corresponds to TRBD2 (6 bases). The germline V and J ends were trimmed by 4 bases and 1 base, with 7 bases remaining between them. The CDR3 contains 13 residues. CDR1 and CDR2 from the germline V gene are WNHNN and SYGVQD (reference sequence). The CDR3 loop is CASSVAVQETQYF. The CDR3 coding sequence is TGCGCCAGCAGTGTAGCGGTCCAAGAGACCCAGTACTTC.

V and J are TRBV5-7 and TRBJ2-7; D could derive from TRBD1 or TRBD2 (5 bases each). TRBV5-7 is annotated as an ORF whose role is uncertain. V lost 1 base and J lost 2, with 16 bases in between. CDR3 length: 16 residues. CDR3 residues: CASSLLLSGTPYEQYF. The CDR3 DNA reads TGTGCCAGCAGCTTGCTCTTATCTGGGACCCCCTACGAGCAGTACTTC.

The chain combines TRBV4-2 with TRBJ2-1; possible D gene TRBD2, 5 bases. This CDR3 is built from 14 residues. From germline, CDR1 is LGHNA and CDR2 YNFKEQ. Trimming shortened V by 4 bases and J by 7 bases, and 14 bases separated the two germline ends. CDR3 sequence: CASSLAGQTNEQFF. The CDR3 DNA reads as TGTGCCAGCAGCCTCGCGGGTCAGACGAATGAGCAGTTCTTC.

The chain recombines TRBV11-3 with TRBJ2-7; a possible D gene is TRBD2 (6 bases). Germline V gene sequence: CDR1 SGHNT, CDR2 YENEEA. The CDR3 totals 14 residues. Deletions cut 3 bases from V and 0 bases from J, with 9 bases between. The CDR3 region is CASSLGGSSYEQYF. CDR3 nucleotides: TGTGCCAGCAGCTTGGGGGGAAGCTCCTACGAGCAGTACTTC. Full variable domain (rest looked up from reference TRBV11-3 and TRBJ2-7): EAGVVQSPRYKIIEKKQPVAFWCNPISGHNTLYWYLQNLGQGPELLIRYENEEAVDDSQLPKDRFSAERLKGVDSTLKIQPAELGDSAVYLCASSLGGSSYEQYFGPGTRLTVT.

The CDR3: CASSLDWTSGEETQYF. CDR3 bases: TGTGCCAGCAGCTTAGATTGGACTAGCGGTGAAGAGACCCAGTACTTC. The chain employs TRBV7-6 and TRBJ2-5; 10 bases align to TRBD2. The CDR3 loop spans 16 amino acids. Germline lookup yields CDR1 SGHVS and CDR2 FNYEAQ. The ends lost 1 base at V and 3 bases at J; junction bases unmatched: 5.

The chain links TRBV5-1 to TRBJ2-5, with 7 bases identical to TRBD1. The CDR3 sequence is 15 residues long. The trim removed 0 bases at V and 4 bases at J, leaving 6 bases unmatched. Germline CDR1 is SGHRS and CDR2 is YFSETQ. CDR3 in DNA: TGCGCCAGCAGCTTGGCCGACTCAGGGGGAGAGACCCAGTACTTC. Encoded protein: CASSLADSGGETQYF.

The chain uses TRBV29-1 and TRBJ2-5; D may be TRBD1 or TRBD2 (5 bases each). From germline, CDR1 is SQVTM and CDR2 ANQGSEA. V was shortened by 0 bases and J by 5 bases, with 16 bases between the two germline ends. CDR3 length: 15 residues. The CDR3 reads CSVEDRGRAGETQYF. CDR3 nucleotides: TGCAGCGTTGAAGATCGGGGACGGGCGGGCGAGACCCAGTACTTC.

The gene calls are TRBV7-2 and TRBJ1-5, with 8 positions matching TRBD1. CDR3 size: 19 residues. Germline lookup yields CDR1 SGHTA and CDR2 FQGNSA. Trimming at V came to 4 bases and at J to 9 bases, leaving 23 bases not matched to a gene. CDR3 sequence: CASSSQPPGTGGGEGPQHF. DNA for the CDR3: TGTGCCAGCAGCTCACAGCCTCCCGGGACAGGAGGGGGGGAAGGGCCCCAGCATTTT. The full variable domain, with the rest looked up from reference TRBV7-2 and TRBJ1-5, is GAGVSQSPSNKVTEKGKDVELRCDPISGHTALYWYRQSLGQGLEFLIYFQGNSAPDKSGLPSDRFSAERTGGSVSTLTIQRTQQEDSAVYLCASSSQPPGTGGGEGPQHFGDGTRLSIL.

The V and J genes are TRBV7-9 and TRBJ2-5; 7 positions match TRBD1. This CDR3 spans 15 amino acids. V lost 3 bases and J lost 4; bases outside the gene matches: 8. Per the germline V gene, CDR1 is SEHNR and CDR2 is FQNEAQ (reference sequence). CDR3 sequence: CASSFSEGGPETQYF. CDR3 bases: TGTGCCAGCAGCTTCTCCGAAGGGGGCCCAGAGACCCAGTACTTC.

The chain joins TRBV11-2 to TRBJ1-5, with a possible D match to TRBD1 (6 bases). Germline V gene sequence: CDR1 SGHAT, CDR2 FQNNGV. Trimming stripped 10 bases from V and 3 bases from J, with 19 bases between. This CDR3 has 15 amino acids. CDR3 in DNA: TGTGCCACTTCCCCGGGGGGGGGCAACAATCAGCCCCAGCATTTT. Protein sequence: CATSPGGGNNQPQHF.

The V and J genes are TRBV7-2 and TRBJ2-7; 11 bases line up with TRBD2. The CDR3 consists of 15 residues. Trimming took 5 bases from V and 0 from J; bases not matched to a gene: 3. The V gene's germline CDR1 is SGHTA and CDR2 FQGNSA. The chain's CDR3 is CASSHTSGSSYEQYF. The CDR3 DNA sequence: TGTGCCAGCAGCCACACTAGCGGGAGCTCCTACGAGCAGTACTTC.

The chain recombines TRBV15 with TRBJ2-2; D possibly corresponds to TRBD2 (5 bases). CDR3 length: 16 residues. The V end was cut by 0 bases, the J end by 6 bases, with 14 bases between. Germline assignment: CDR1 LNHNV and CDR2 YYDKDF (reference sequence). CDR3 sequence (DNA): TGTGCCACCAGCAGAGATCTAGGCCTGCGGGCCGGGGAGCTGTTTTTT. Its protein product is CATSRDLGLRAGELFF. Variable domain in full (rest from reference TRBV15 and TRBJ2-2): DAMVIQNPRYQVTQFGKPVTLSCSQTLNHNVMYWYQQKSSQAPKLLFHYYDKDFNNEADTPDNFQSRRPNTSFCFLDIRSPGLGDTAMYLCATSRDLGLRAGELFFGEGSRLTVL.

The V gene is TRBV7-6, the J gene TRBJ2-2; 8 nucleotides agree with TRBD2. The germline CDR1 and CDR2 sequences are SGHVS and FNYEAQ. Unmatched junction bases numbered 8, after V lost 3 bases and J lost 5 bases. The CDR3 extends over 16 amino acids. The CDR3 coding sequence is TGTGCCAGCAGCTTGAGCGGGAGTAGAGGGACCGGGGAGCTGTTTTTT. It codes for CASSLSGSRGTGELFF.

V gene TRBV30 combines with J gene TRBJ2-7; 11 positions match TRBD2. The V gene's germline CDR1 is GTSNPN and CDR2 SVGIG (reference sequence). The CDR3 has 15 residues. V dropped 1 base and J dropped 1; count of bases not matched to a gene: 3. The CDR3 protein is CAWSAGLAGSYEQYF. CDR3 DNA sequence: TGTGCCTGGAGTGCCGGACTAGCGGGTTCCTACGAGCAGTACTTC.

This clone was seen only once. CDR3: CSITGQETQYF. The CDR3 DNA follows: TGCAGCATCACAGGGCAAGAGACCCAGTACTTC. This chain links TRBV29-1 with TRBJ2-5; D perhaps matches TRBD1 (6 bases). The CDR3 consists of 11 residues. Germline CDR1 is SQVTM and CDR2 is ANQGSEA. V gave up 8 bases and J gave up 2 bases, with 9 bases separating them. The full variable domain, with the rest looked up from reference TRBV29-1 and TRBJ2-5, is SAVISQKPSRDICQRGTSLTIQCQVDSQVTMMFWYRQQPGQSLTLIATANQGSEATYESGFVIDKFPISRPNLTFSTLTVSNMSPEDSSIYLCSITGQETQYFGPGTRLLVL.

The chain links TRBV10-1 to TRBJ1-1; D call uncertain. Germline values: CDR1 WNHNN, CDR2 SYGVQD (reference sequence). The CDR3 loop spans 13 amino acids. With 3 bases removed from V and 0 bases from J, the gap between germline ends came to 5 bases. The CDR3 spells CASSDNMNTEAFF. DNA for the CDR3: TGCGCCAGCAGTGACAACATGAACACTGAAGCTTTCTTT.

This clone is a singleton in its sample. J is TRBJ2-7 and V is TRBV18; 8 bases map to TRBD1. This CDR3 has 13 residues. V lost 3 bases, J lost 5 bases, and 3 bases stayed unmatched. Germline assignment: CDR1 KGHSH and CDR2 LQKENI. Here the CDR3 reads CASSPSGGHEQYF. CDR3 nucleotides: TGTGCCAGCTCACCGTCAGGGGGCCACGAGCAGTACTTC. Full variable domain (outside the CDR3, taken from reference TRBV18 and TRBJ2-7): NAGVMQNPRHLVRRRGQEARLRCSPMKGHSHVYWYRQLPEEGLKFMVYLQKENIIDESGMPKERFSAEFPKEGPSILRIQQVVRGDSAAYFCASSPSGGHEQYFGPGTRLTVT.

This rearrangement joins TRBV6-6 to TRBJ2-7; 9 bases match TRBD2. CDR3 length equals 14 residues. V gave up 0 bases and J gave up 3 bases; unmatched junction bases: 0. Germline CDR1 reads MNHNY; CDR2 reads SVGAGI (reference sequence). CDR3: CASSYSTSGYEQYF. CDR3 nucleotide sequence: TGTGCCAGCAGTTACTCGACTAGCGGCTACGAGCAGTACTTC.

This chain joins TRBV11-3 and TRBJ2-1; TRBD1 is a possible D gene (6 bases). The V gene lost 5 bases and the J gene lost 6 bases, with 17 bases spanning the gap. The CDR3 is made up of 15 amino acids. Germline CDR1 reads SGHNT; CDR2 reads YENEEA. Here the CDR3 reads CASSPGASQLNEQFF. The CDR3, as DNA: TGTGCCAGCAGCCCAGGGGCGTCACAGCTCAATGAGCAGTTCTTC.

V gene TRBV5-1 combines with J gene TRBJ2-1, with a possible D match to TRBD2 (5 bases). The CDR3 is 15 residues long. Germline CDR1 SGHRS, CDR2 YFSETQ. Trimming cost V 1 base and J 9 bases, with 17 bases left between them. The CDR3 region is CASSLIGLESGEQFF. CDR3 coding DNA: TGCGCCAGCAGCTTGATCGGACTGGAGAGCGGTGAGCAGTTCTTC. Supplemented by reference TRBV5-1 and TRBJ2-1, the full variable domain reads KAGVTQTPRYLIKTRGQQVTLSCSPISGHRSVSWYQQTPGQGLQFLFEYFSETQRNKGNFPGRFSGRQFSNSRSEMNVSTLELGDSALYLCASSLIGLESGEQFFGPGTRLTVL.

This chain connects TRBV9 to TRBJ1-6, with 7 bases identical to TRBD1. Per germline, CDR1 SGDLS and CDR2 YYNGEE. This CDR3 is 14 amino acids long. Unmatched junction bases numbered 1, after V lost 3 bases and J lost 4 bases. CDR3 amino acids: CASSGGQYNSPLHF. In DNA, the CDR3 is TGTGCCAGCAGCGGGGGACAGTATAATTCACCCCTCCACTTT.

The chain joins TRBV7-2 to TRBJ2-1, with D unclear. The CDR3 is 16 residues long. Per the germline V gene, CDR1 is SGHTA and CDR2 is FQGNSA. Deletions cut 1 base from V and 2 bases from J, with 12 bases between. As DNA, the CDR3 is TGTGCCAGCAGCTTAGAGGGCGGAGCGCCCTACAATGAGCAGTTCTTC. As protein: CASSLEGGAPYNEQFF.

J is TRBJ2-1 and V is TRBV19, with TRBD1 identical over 7 bases. V lost 5 bases to trimming and J lost 0 bases; unmatched junction nucleotides: 13. The CDR3 runs to 18 residues. CDR1 is LNHDA, CDR2 SQIVND, per germline (reference sequence). Here the CDR3 reads CASSVIRDSRSSYNEQFF. In nucleotides, the CDR3 is TGTGCCAGTAGTGTAATCCGGGACAGCCGAAGCTCCTACAATGAGCAGTTCTTC.

The chain couples TRBV10-3 to TRBJ1-5, with a tentative D call TRBD1 (5 bases). Germline V CDR1 and CDR2: ENHRY, SYGVKD. V lost 3 bases, J lost 6 bases, and 12 bases lay in between. The CDR3 covers 14 residues. CDR3 residues: CAISDRESSQPQHF. For the CDR3, the DNA is TGTGCCATCAGTGACAGGGAATCTAGTCAGCCCCAGCATTTT.

The V and J genes are TRBV7-2 and TRBJ2-2, with 10 positions matching TRBD1. Germline CDR1 reads SGHTA; CDR2 reads FQGNSA. Trimming removed 5 bases from V and 11 bases from J; junction bases left unmatched: 8. This CDR3 has 14 amino acids. This CDR3 reads CASSTGQGVGELFF. CDR3 nucleotide sequence: TGTGCCAGCAGCACCGGACAGGGGGTTGGAGAGCTGTTTTTT.

The chain recombines TRBV7-9 with TRBJ2-2; 11 positions agree with TRBD2. Germline V CDR1 and CDR2: SEHNR, FQNEAQ (reference sequence). This CDR3 is 19 amino acids long. Germline trimming cut 7 bases from V and 4 bases from J; bases unmatched to any gene: 17. The CDR3 spells CASIPTRGTSGGITGELFF. The CDR3, as DNA: TGTGCCAGCATCCCTACCCGGGGAACTAGCGGGGGCATCACCGGGGAGCTGTTTTTT.

The gene calls are TRBV30 and TRBJ2-7, with a possible D match to TRBD1 (5 bases). Trimming cost V 0 bases and J 5 bases, with 11 bases left between them. Germline values: CDR1 GTSNPN, CDR2 SVGIG (reference sequence). The CDR3 has 13 amino acids. The chain's CDR3 is CAWSVVRVHEQYF. The CDR3, as DNA: TGTGCCTGGAGTGTGGTCAGGGTCCACGAGCAGTACTTC.